These 3 T cell receptor beta chains were all obtained from the same sample, sequenced in a study of shared clonotypes between healthy human individuals. Sequencing used immunoSEQ multiplex PCR; TCRdb keeps in-frame clones, though not all of them. The profile shows about 530,000 clones, 90% to 96% of them singletons. Sample: naive CD4+ T cells sorted from blood. The subset is: CD45RA+ positively selected. These receptors were collected from a woman aged 30 to 39 in good health.

This clone was seen once. The chain recombines TRBV19 with TRBJ2-6, with 7 bases lining up with TRBD1. Trimming took 8 bases from V and 0 from J; bases not matched to a gene: 7. In germline, CDR1 is LNHDA, CDR2 SQIVND (reference sequence). The CDR3 is 16 residues long. The CDR3 sequence: CASDDRASSGANVLTF. The CDR3 region has the DNA TGTGCCAGTGATGACAGGGCGAGCTCTGGGGCCAACGTCCTGACTTTC.

In nucleotides, the CDR3 is TGTGCCACCAGCAAACCAGCGGGGACAGGTACCTACGAGCAGTACTTC. It encodes CATSKPAGTGTYEQYF. The V call is TRBV15, the J call TRBJ2-7; TRBD1 is a possible D gene (8 bases). Germline CDR1 and CDR2: LNHNV and YYDKDF (reference sequence). The CDR3 is 16 amino acids. The V end was cut by 4 bases, the J end by 2 bases, with 18 bases between.

The rearrangement uses TRBV18 and TRBJ1-2; D is possibly TRBD1 (5 bases). The CDR3 runs to 16 residues. CDR1 KGHSH and CDR2 LQKENI come from the germline V gene. V was trimmed by 4 bases and J by 8 bases, leaving 23 bases between them. CDR3 residues: CASSLSRDGAVRGYTF. The CDR3 coding sequence is TGTGCCAGCTCACTTTCTAGGGACGGTGCGGTCCGCGGCTACACCTTC.